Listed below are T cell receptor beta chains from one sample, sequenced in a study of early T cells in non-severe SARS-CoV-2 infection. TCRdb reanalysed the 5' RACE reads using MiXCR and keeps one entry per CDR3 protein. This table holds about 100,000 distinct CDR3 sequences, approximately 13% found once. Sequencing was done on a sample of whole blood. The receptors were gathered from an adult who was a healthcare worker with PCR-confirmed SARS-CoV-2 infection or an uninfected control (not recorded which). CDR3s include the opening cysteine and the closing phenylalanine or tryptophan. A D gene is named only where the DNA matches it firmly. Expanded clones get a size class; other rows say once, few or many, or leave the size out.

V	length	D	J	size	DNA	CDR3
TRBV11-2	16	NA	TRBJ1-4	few	TGTGCCAGCAGCCGCGGACGGTATTCGACTAATGAAAAACTGTTTTTT	CASSRGRYSTNEKLFF
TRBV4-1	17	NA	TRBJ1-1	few	TGCGCCAGCAGCCAAGTCCGGACAGACCCAGGGAACACTGAAGCTTTCTTT	CASSQVRTDPGNTEAFF
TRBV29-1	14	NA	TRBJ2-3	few	TGCAGCGTTGGGGGGATTGGAGTCACAGATACGCAGTATTTT	CSVGGIGVTDTQYF
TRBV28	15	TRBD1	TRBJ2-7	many	TGTGCCAGCAGTTATAGGACAGGGGTCCCCTACGAGCAGTACTTC	CASSYRTGVPYEQYF
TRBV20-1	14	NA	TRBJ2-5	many	TGCAGTGCTAGAGATCCAAGATTCTCAGAGACCCAGTACTTC	CSARDPRFSETQYF
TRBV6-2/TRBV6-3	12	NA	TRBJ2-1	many	TGTGCCAGCAGTCACCAGGTGATTGAGCAGTTCTTC	CASSHQVIEQFF
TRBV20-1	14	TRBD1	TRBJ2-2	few	TGCAGTGCCCTTCCAGGGGGCCGGACCGGGGAGCTGTTTTTT	CSALPGGRTGELFF
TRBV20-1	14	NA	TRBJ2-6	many	TGCAGTGCACTACACCGCTCTGGGGCCAACGTCCTGACTTTC	CSALHRSGANVLTF
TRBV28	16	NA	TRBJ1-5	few	TGTGCCAGCAGCCCTGGTGTAGGGCCGGGCAATCAGCCCCAGCATTTT	CASSPGVGPGNQPQHF
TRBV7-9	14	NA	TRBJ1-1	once	TGTGCCAGCAGCACCTGGACAGCGAACACTGAAGCTTTCTTT	CASSTWTANTEAFF
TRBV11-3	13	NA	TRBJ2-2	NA	TGTGCCAGCAGCGGAACAGGGACCGGGGAGCTGTTTTTT	CASSGTGTGELFF
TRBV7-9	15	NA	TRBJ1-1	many	TGTGCCAGCAGCTTAGATAGGGGACATAACACTGAAGCTTTCTTT	CASSLDRGHNTEAFF
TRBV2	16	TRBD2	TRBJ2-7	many	TGTGCCAGCAGTGACGGCGTATGGGGGGGAACCTACGAGCAGTACTTC	CASSDGVWGGTYEQYF
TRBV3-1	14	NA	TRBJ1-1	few	TGTGCCAGCAGCCAAGCCCAGGGACCCACTGAAGCTTTCTTT	CASSQAQGPTEAFF
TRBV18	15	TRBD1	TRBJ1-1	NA	TGTGCCAGCTCCCTTCAGTGGACAGGGAACACTGAAGTTTTCTTT	CASSLQWTGNTEVFF
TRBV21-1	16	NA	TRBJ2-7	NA	TGTGCCAGCAGCAAAGCGGAAGGTGGCGGGGGGGACGAGCAGTACTTC	CASSKAEGGGGDEQYF
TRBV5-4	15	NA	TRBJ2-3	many	TGTGCCAGCAGCCGGGACGCAGCTAGCACAGATACGCAGTATTTT	CASSRDAASTDTQYF
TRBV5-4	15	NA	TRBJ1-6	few	TGTGCCAGCAGCTCTGCGCCCACCTATAATTCACCCCTCCACTTT	CASSSAPTYNSPLHF
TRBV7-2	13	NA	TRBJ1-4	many	TGTGCCAGCAGCTCCCCAACTAATGAAAAACTGTTTTTT	CASSSPTNEKLFF
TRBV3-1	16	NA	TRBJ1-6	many	TGTGCCAGCAGCCAAGATTGGCAGGGCCAGCGTTCACCCCTCCACTTT	CASSQDWQGQRSPLHF
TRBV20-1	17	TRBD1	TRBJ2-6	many	TGCAGTGCTAGCTCCGGGACAGGGGGCGCCGGGGCCAACGTCCTGACTTTC	CSASSGTGGAGANVLTF
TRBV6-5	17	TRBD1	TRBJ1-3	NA	TGTGCCAGCAGTTACTCCGGGACAGGGTCCCTTGGAAACACCATATATTTT	CASSYSGTGSLGNTIYF
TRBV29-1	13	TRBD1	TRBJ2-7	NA	TGCAGCGTGGGAGGGACAGGGCCTTCGGAGCAGTACTTC	CSVGGTGPSEQYF
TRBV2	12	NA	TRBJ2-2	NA	TGTGCCAGCATAAGGCTTACCGGGGAGCTGTTTTTT	CASIRLTGELFF
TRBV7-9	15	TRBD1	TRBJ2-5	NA	TGTGCCAGCACCATGGACAGGGCGAGAAGAGAGACCCAGTACTTC	CASTMDRARRETQYF
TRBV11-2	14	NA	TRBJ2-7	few	TGTGCCAGCAGCTTTGGAAGAAATGCCTACGAGCAGTACTTC	CASSFGRNAYEQYF
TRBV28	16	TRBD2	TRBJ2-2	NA	TGTGTCAGCAGTTTAGCGGGGAGGGAAGGTCCCGGGGAGCTGTTTTTT	CVSSLAGREGPGELFF
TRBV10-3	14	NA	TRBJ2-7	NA	TGTGCCATCAGTGAGTCTGGGGGAACCTACGAGCAGTACTTC	CAISESGGTYEQYF
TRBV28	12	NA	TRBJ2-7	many	TGTGCCAGCAGTCTCCTCATGAGGGAGCAGTACTTC	CASSLLMREQYF
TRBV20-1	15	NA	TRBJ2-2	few	TGCAGTGCTAGAGACGTCGGACTCGGCACCGGGGAGCTGTTTTTT	CSARDVGLGTGELFF
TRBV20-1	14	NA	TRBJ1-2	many	TGCAGTGCTACCCCCGCCCCGGGGCGCGATGGCTACACCTTC	CSATPAPGRDGYTF
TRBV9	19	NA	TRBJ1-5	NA	TGTGCCAGCAGCGTAGGGGAATCGCGGCAGATAGATAGCAATCAGCCCCAGCATTTT	CASSVGESRQIDSNQPQHF
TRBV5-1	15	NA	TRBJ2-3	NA	TGCGCCAGCAGCTTGGAGGGGCAGAACGCGGATACGCAGTATTTT	CASSLEGQNADTQYF
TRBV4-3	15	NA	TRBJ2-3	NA	TGCGCCAGCAGCCAAGATTGGGGGGGCACAGATACGCAGTATTTT	CASSQDWGGTDTQYF
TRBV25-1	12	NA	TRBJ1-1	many	TGTGCCAGCAGTGAGGGTCGCGAGGAAGCTTTCTTT	CASSEGREEAFF
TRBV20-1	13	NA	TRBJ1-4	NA	TGCAGTGCTTTAACAGGGTGGGATGAAAAACTGTTTTTT	CSALTGWDEKLFF
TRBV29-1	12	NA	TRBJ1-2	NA	TGCAGCGCCGTCGGCCAGATCTATGGCTACACCTTC	CSAVGQIYGYTF
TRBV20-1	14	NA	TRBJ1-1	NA	TGCAGTGCCCCCAGGGCACCCTCCAACACTGAAGCTTTCTTT	CSAPRAPSNTEAFF
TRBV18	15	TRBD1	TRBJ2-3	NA	TGTGCCAGCTCACCTCCGGGACAGATCACAGATACGCAGTATTTT	CASSPPGQITDTQYF
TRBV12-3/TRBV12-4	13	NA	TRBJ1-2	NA	TGTGCCAGCAGTTTTGACGATACCTATGGCTACACCTTC	CASSFDDTYGYTF
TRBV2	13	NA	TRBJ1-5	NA	TGTGTCAGCAGTGGGACTGTCAATCAGCCCCAGCATTTT	CVSSGTVNQPQHF
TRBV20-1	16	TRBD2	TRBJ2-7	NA	TGCAGTGCTACCCTTGGGACTAGCGGGGACCCCTACGAGCAGTACTTC	CSATLGTSGDPYEQYF
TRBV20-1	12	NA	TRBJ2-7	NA	TGCAGTGCCCCTGCCGGTTTGAGGGAGCAGTACTTC	CSAPAGLREQYF
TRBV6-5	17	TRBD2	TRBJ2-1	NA	TGTGCCAGCAGTTACTCGTCTAGTAGCGGGGTGTACAATGAGCAGTTCTTC	CASSYSSSSGVYNEQFF
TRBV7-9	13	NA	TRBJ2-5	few	TGTGCCAGCAGCTTAGGAGTGCTGGAGACCCAGTACTTC	CASSLGVLETQYF